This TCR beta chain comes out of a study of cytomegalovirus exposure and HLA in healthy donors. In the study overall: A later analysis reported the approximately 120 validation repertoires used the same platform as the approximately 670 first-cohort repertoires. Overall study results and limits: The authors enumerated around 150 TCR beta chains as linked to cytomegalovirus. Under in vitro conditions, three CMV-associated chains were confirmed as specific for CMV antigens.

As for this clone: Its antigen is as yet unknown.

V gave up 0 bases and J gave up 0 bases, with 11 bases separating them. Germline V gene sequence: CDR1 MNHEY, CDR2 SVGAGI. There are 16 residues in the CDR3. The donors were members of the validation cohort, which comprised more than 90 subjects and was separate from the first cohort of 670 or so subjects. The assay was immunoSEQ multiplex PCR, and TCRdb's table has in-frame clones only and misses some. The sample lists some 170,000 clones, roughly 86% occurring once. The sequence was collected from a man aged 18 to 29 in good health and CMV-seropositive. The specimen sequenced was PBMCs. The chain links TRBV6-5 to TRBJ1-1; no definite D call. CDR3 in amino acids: CASSYSVKRMNTEAFF. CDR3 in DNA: TGTGCCAGCAGTTACTCTGTTAAGAGAATGAACACTGAAGCTTTCTTT.